Given below is one T cell receptor beta chain in context. Its antigen is undetermined. The data stem from a study of shared clonotypes between healthy human individuals. The study's findings and limits: Sharing across several donors was seen in 4% to 5% of naive CD4 clonotypes. Among the subsets, naive ones generally showed larger estimated richness than memory ones.

Across several immunoSEQ plates, the genomic DNA of each subset was split evenly. Profiling relied on immunoSEQ multiplex PCR, and the TCRdb table lists in-frame clones only, not all of them. The sample has 550,000 to 700,000 clones, around three quarters seen once. Trimming shortened V by 5 bases and J by 6 bases, and 15 bases separated the two germline ends. The CDR3 spans 14 residues. Germline-derived CDR1 and CDR2 are SGHAT and FQNNGV. V and J are TRBV11-2 and TRBJ2-3; D might be TRBD1 (5 bases). The TCR comes from a woman aged 25 to 45 in good health. Sequences were obtained from memory CD4+ T cells sorted from blood. Subset in this sample: CD45RA-negative fraction. This CDR3 reads CASSPDMASDTQYF. CDR3 sequence (DNA): TGTGCCAGCAGCCCGGACATGGCATCCGATACGCAGTATTTT. Based on the CDR3 plus reference TRBV11-2 and TRBJ2-3, the full variable domain is EAGVAQSPRYKIIEKRQSVAFWCNPISGHATLYWYQQILGQGPKLLIQFQNNGVVDDSQLPKDRFSAERLKGVDSTLKIQPAKLEDSAVYLCASSPDMASDTQYFGPGTRLTVL.